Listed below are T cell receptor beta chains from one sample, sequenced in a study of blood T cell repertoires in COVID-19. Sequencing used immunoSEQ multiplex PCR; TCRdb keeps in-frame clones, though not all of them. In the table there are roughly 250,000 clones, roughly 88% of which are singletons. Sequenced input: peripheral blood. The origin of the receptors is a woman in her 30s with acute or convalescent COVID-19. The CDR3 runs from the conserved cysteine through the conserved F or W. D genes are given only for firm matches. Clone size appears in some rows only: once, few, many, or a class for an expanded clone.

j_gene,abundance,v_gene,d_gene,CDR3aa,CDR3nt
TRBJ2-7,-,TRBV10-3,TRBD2,CAITRSGSSYEQYF,TGTGCCATCACCAGAAGCGGGAGCTCCTACGAGCAGTACTTC
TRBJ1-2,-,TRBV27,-,CASSLNPWRDGYTF,TGTGCCAGCAGTTTAAACCCCTGGCGGGATGGCTACACCTTC
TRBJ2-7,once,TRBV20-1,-,CSARQAYEQYF,TGCAGTGCTAGACAGGCCTACGAGCAGTACTTC
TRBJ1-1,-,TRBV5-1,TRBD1,CASSFTGTENTEAFF,TGCGCCAGCAGCTTCACCGGGACAGAGAACACTGAAGCTTTCTTT
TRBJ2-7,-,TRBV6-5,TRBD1,CASMAPGQSYEQYF,TGTGCCAGCATGGCCCCGGGACAGAGTTACGAGCAGTACTTC
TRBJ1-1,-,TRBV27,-,CASSFGAGTEAFF,TGTGCCAGCAGTTTCGGTGCGGGCACTGAAGCTTTCTTT
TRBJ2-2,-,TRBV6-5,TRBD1,CASSPRTGGAGELFF,TGTGCCAGCAGTCCGCGGACAGGGGGGGCCGGGGAGCTGTTTTTT
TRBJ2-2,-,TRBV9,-,CASNKFGGRANTGELFF,TGTGCCAGCAACAAGTTCGGGGGGCGAGCGAACACCGGGGAGCTGTTTTTT
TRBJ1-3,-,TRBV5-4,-,CASSLDPGSSGNTIYF,TGTGCCAGCAGCTTGGACCCAGGGTCCTCTGGAAACACCATATATTTT
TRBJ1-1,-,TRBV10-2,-,CASSLRDWGAFF,TGCGCCAGCAGTCTCCGGGACTGGGGAGCTTTCTTT
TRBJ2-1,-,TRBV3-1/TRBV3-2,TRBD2,CASSLRLAGRHEQFF,TGTGCCAGCAGCCTGCGACTAGCGGGAAGACATGAGCAGTTCTTC
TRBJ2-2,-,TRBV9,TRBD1,CASSAAGTVNTGELFF,TGTGCCAGCAGCGCGGCCGGGACAGTGAACACCGGGGAGCTGTTTTTT
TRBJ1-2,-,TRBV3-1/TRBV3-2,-,CASTPKVLGDFRHGYTF,TGTGCCAGCACCCCCAAGGTTCTAGGGGACTTCAGGCATGGCTACACCTTC
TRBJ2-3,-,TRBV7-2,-,CASSLAQGPYTDTQYF,TGTGCCAGCAGCTTAGCCCAGGGGCCATACACAGATACGCAGTATTTT
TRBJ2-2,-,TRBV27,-,CASSYFPDINTGELFF,TGTGCCAGCAGTTACTTCCCGGACATTAACACCGGGGAGCTGTTTTTT
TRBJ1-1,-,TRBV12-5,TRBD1,CASGLASGQGNTEAFF,TGTGCTAGTGGTTTGGCATCGGGACAGGGGAACACTGAAGCTTTCTTT
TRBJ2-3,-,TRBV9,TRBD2,CASSVAASGRTDTQYF,TGTGCCAGCAGCGTAGCGGCTAGCGGGAGAACAGATACGCAGTATTTT
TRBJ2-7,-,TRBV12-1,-,CASSFVSYEQYF,TGTGCCAGCAGCTTTGTATCGTACGAGCAGTACTTC
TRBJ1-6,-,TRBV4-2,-,CASSQGGDNNSPLHF,TGTGCCAGCAGCCAGGGGGGGGACAATAATTCACCCCTCCACTTT
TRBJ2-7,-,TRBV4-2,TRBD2,CASSQDTSGRYEQYF,TGTGCCAGCAGCCAAGACACTAGCGGGCGGTACGAGCAGTACTTC
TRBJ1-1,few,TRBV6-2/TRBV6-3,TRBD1,CASSLGQAPGAFF,TGTGCCAGCAGTCTTGGACAGGCCCCCGGGGCTTTCTTT
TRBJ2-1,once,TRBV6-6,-,CASSSRNEQFF,TGTGCCAGCAGTTCTAGGAATGAGCAGTTCTTC
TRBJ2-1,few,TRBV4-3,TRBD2,CASSTRLAGDNEQFF,TGCGCCAGCAGCACGCGACTAGCGGGAGACAATGAGCAGTTCTTC
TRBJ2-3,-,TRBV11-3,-,CASRPRDKPLSTDTQYF,TGTGCCAGCAGACCACGCGACAAACCCCTAAGCACAGATACGCAGTATTTT
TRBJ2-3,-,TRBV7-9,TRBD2,CASSSGTSGSGTDTQYF,TGTGCCAGCAGCTCCGGGACTAGCGGGAGTGGAACAGATACGCAGTATTTT
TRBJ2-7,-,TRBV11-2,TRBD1,CASSLDPGQDSYEQYF,TGTGCCAGCAGCTTAGATCCGGGACAGGACTCCTACGAGCAGTACTTC
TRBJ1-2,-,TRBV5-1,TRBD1,CASSSGTAYGYTF,TGCGCCAGCAGCTCAGGGACAGCTTATGGCTACACCTTC
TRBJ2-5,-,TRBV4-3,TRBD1,CASSQETGKETQYF,TGCGCCAGCAGCCAAGAGACAGGGAAAGAGACCCAGTACTTC
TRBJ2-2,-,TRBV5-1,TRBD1,CASSFFPAGTGDTGELFF,TGCGCCAGCAGCTTCTTTCCCGCCGGGACAGGGGACACCGGGGAGCTGTTTTTT
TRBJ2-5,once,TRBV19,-,CASSIRWTAQETQYF,TGTGCCAGTAGTATCCGGTGGACAGCGCAAGAGACCCAGTACTTC
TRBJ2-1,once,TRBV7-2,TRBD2,CASSLGLAGPNEQFF,TGTGCCAGCAGCCTAGGACTAGCGGGACCCAATGAGCAGTTCTTC
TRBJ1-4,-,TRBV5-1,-,CASSLAVAGLNEKLFF,TGCGCCAGCAGCTTGGCGGTTGCAGGTTTAAATGAAAAACTGTTTTTT
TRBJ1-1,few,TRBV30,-,CAWSPGHRNTEAFF,TGTGCCTGGAGTCCGGGACACCGGAACACTGAAGCTTTCTTT
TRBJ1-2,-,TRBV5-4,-,CASSSGVDEYGYTF,TGTGCCAGCAGCTCCGGGGTCGACGAGTATGGCTACACCTTC
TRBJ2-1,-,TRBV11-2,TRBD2,CASSYRTSGSIEQFF,TGTGCCAGCAGCTATAGGACTAGCGGGAGCATTGAGCAGTTCTTC